Listed below are T cell receptor beta chains from one sample, sequenced in a study of shared clonotypes between healthy human individuals. Some clones are missing from TCRdb's copy, which holds only in-frame ones; the method was immunoSEQ multiplex PCR. The repertoire holds around 1.6 million clones, about 98% seen once, with approximately 0.44% in the top ten. The specimen was naive CD4+ T cells sorted from blood. The source of these receptors is a man aged 25-45 years in good health. The CDR3 runs from the conserved cysteine through the conserved F or W. Clone sizes are given selectively: once, few, many, or a class where the clone is expanded.

clone size: -; J gene: TRBJ2-6; V gene: TRBV10-3; CDR3 protein: CAISGLAGGFGANVLTF
clone size: -; J gene: TRBJ2-2; V gene: TRBV10-3; CDR3 protein: CAIRAGANTGELFF
clone size: -; J gene: TRBJ2-1; V gene: TRBV7-2; CDR3 protein: CASSRTGYNEQFF
clone size: -; J gene: TRBJ2-4; V gene: TRBV5-1; CDR3 protein: CASSRTSGRNIQYF
clone size: -; J gene: TRBJ2-7; V gene: TRBV6-6; CDR3 protein: CASSSTRQGVSYEQYF
clone size: -; J gene: TRBJ1-5; V gene: TRBV28; CDR3 protein: CASSTEYSNQPQHF
clone size: -; J gene: TRBJ2-4; V gene: TRBV9; CDR3 protein: CASSGSLRRTKNIQYF
clone size: -; J gene: TRBJ2-3; V gene: TRBV15; CDR3 protein: CATSRDYRTLLSTDTQYF
clone size: -; J gene: TRBJ2-1; V gene: TRBV9; CDR3 protein: CASSVLADLYNEQFF
clone size: -; J gene: TRBJ2-1; V gene: TRBV11-3; CDR3 protein: CASSLDVGGNNEQFF
clone size: -; J gene: TRBJ2-2; V gene: TRBV28; CDR3 protein: CASSSGTVNWELFF
clone size: -; J gene: TRBJ2-3; V gene: TRBV5-4; CDR3 protein: CASSPSGRGSDTQYF
clone size: -; J gene: TRBJ2-2; V gene: TRBV5-1; CDR3 protein: CASSLNSFSNTGELFF
clone size: -; J gene: TRBJ2-1; V gene: TRBV11-3; CDR3 protein: CASSLVPTEQFF
clone size: -; J gene: TRBJ2-3; V gene: TRBV6-4; CDR3 protein: CASSSQGGFTDTQYF
clone size: -; J gene: TRBJ2-1; V gene: TRBV9; CDR3 protein: CASSVARELWYNEQFF
clone size: once; J gene: TRBJ2-2; V gene: TRBV7-3; CDR3 protein: CASSSGLAGGTGELFF
clone size: few; J gene: TRBJ1-2; V gene: TRBV28; CDR3 protein: CASTRNYGYTF
clone size: -; J gene: TRBJ2-1; V gene: TRBV10-1; CDR3 protein: CASSEYGNEQFF
clone size: once; J gene: TRBJ2-3; V gene: TRBV11-2; CDR3 protein: CASSDTLASSTDTQYF
clone size: -; J gene: TRBJ2-1; V gene: TRBV12-5; CDR3 protein: CASGLGLAGNNEQFF
clone size: -; J gene: TRBJ1-5; V gene: TRBV10-3; CDR3 protein: CAISESIRGSNQPQHF
clone size: -; J gene: TRBJ2-4; V gene: TRBV5-1; CDR3 protein: CASSLDRGDIQYF
clone size: -; J gene: TRBJ2-7; V gene: TRBV5-5; CDR3 protein: CASSLYAAAGGSYEQYF
clone size: once; J gene: TRBJ1-1; V gene: TRBV5-4; CDR3 protein: CASSLAGSNTEAFF
clone size: -; J gene: TRBJ2-2; V gene: TRBV9; CDR3 protein: CASSSLADTGELFF
clone size: -; J gene: TRBJ2-2; V gene: TRBV7-2; CDR3 protein: CASSHGARRKVTGELFF
clone size: -; J gene: TRBJ1-5; V gene: TRBV18; CDR3 protein: CASSPLRTASNQPQHF
clone size: -; J gene: TRBJ1-2; V gene: TRBV30; CDR3 protein: CAWGQLAF
clone size: once; J gene: TRBJ2-1; V gene: TRBV19; CDR3 protein: CASSIVGGALVWEQFF
clone size: -; J gene: TRBJ1-3; V gene: TRBV9; CDR3 protein: CASSVAHLPGSVGNTIYF